This T cell receptor (beta chain) appears in the sequencing data of a study of blood T cells in healthy people across ages. A second roughly 6 to 11 cycle PCR used barcoded and J-beta primers. Each cDNA molecule received a tag from a template-switch adaptor that had 12 random nucleotides. TCRdb reanalysed the 5' RACE reads using MiXCR and keeps one entry per CDR3 protein. The sample holds some 930,000 distinct CDR3 sequences; around 29% are singletons and the top ten take more than 8.5%. A few counts support this clonotype. The CDR3 covers 16 residues. Germline-derived CDR1 and CDR2 are MNHEY and SVGAGI. V lost 5 bases, J lost 8 bases, and 19 bases lay in between. This same sample was also taken into another study, of T cells of mothers and their children.

The sequencing sample was made of blood. The TCR sequence derives from a woman aged 40 to 49 in good health. This sequence joins TRBV6-5 and TRBJ1-6; the D gene is possibly TRBD1 (5 bases). The CDR3 region is CASSRGAARRDSPLHF. DNA for the CDR3: TGTGCCAGCAGTCGCGGGGCCGCCCGGAGGGATTCACCCCTCCACTTT.